The clone carrying this T cell receptor (beta chain) came up many times. The V gene's germline CDR1 is MDHEN and CDR2 SYDVKM. After removal of 8 bases from V and 4 bases from J, the junction contained 2 bases not matched to a gene. The CDR3 runs 13 residues. From about 0.4 ug of RNA, a library with molecular barcoded alpha/delta and beta/gamma adaptors was made. TCRdb called the reads again in MiXCR, with one record for every CDR3 protein. This sample has about 39,000 distinct CDR3 sequences, with 14% found just once. The sample is drawn from a study of read filtering for tumor transcriptome and immune sequencing.

This TCR was recovered from a donor aged 40 or older with multiple myeloma. Source material: a population of CD138-negative cells sorted from bone marrow. The rearrangement joins TRBV28 to TRBJ1-5; 10 bases line up with TRBD1. The CDR3 spells CASGTGDNQPQHF. The CDR3 DNA follows: TGTGCCAGCGGGACAGGGGATAATCAGCCCCAGCATTTT.